Reported below is one T cell receptor (beta chain). Data came from immunoSEQ multiplex PCR; TCRdb stores just in-frame clones and leaves some out. The table has 300,000 to 450,000 clones, around 87% seen once; the top ten hold 1.3%. The study drew participants aged about 18 to 90 years from about two dozen US areas. Cohorts were based on clinical histories the participants reported. These data are taken from a study of blood T cell repertoires in COVID-19. Study-wide context: Donors in the United States, Italy and Spain gave samples during acute or convalescent COVID-19. PBMCs, B-cell-depleted T cells, or T cells provided the cDNA or gDNA that made up the material.

This CDR3 has 15 amino acids. V was clipped by 0 bases and J by 2 bases, with 11 bases between them. Germline lookup yields CDR1 SGHRS and CDR2 YFSETQ. The chain is built from TRBV5-1 and TRBJ2-5; possible D gene TRBD1, 5 bases. The source material was PBMCs or T cells enriched from blood (not recorded which). The TCR was taken from a young man who had recovered from COVID-19. The CDR3 here is CASSLARTPQETQYF. CDR3 coding DNA: TGCGCCAGCAGCTTGGCGAGGACACCACAAGAGACCCAGTACTTC.